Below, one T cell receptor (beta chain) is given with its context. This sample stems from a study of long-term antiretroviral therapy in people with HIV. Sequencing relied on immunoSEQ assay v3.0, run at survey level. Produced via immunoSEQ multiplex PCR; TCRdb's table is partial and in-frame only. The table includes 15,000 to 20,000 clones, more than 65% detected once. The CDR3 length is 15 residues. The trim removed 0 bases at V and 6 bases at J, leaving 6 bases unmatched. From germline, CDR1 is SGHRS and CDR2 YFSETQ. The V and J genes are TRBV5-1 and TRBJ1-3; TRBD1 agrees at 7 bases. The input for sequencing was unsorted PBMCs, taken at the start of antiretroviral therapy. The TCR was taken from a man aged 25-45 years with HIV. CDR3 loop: CASSLGSGTENTIYF. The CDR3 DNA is TGCGCCAGCAGCTTGGGGTCAGGGACAGAAAACACCATATATTTT.